The present T cell receptor (beta chain) was sequenced within a study of T cell responses to AZD1222 COVID-19 vaccine. Clones were read by immunoSEQ multiplex PCR, and TCRdb kept only the in-frame ones, dropping some. The sample has around 99,000 clones, about 89% seen once; the top ten hold 6.5% to 8%. The V end lost 0 bases, the J end lost 2 bases, and 10 bases lay between the germline ends. The germline V gene has CDR1 GTSNPN and CDR2 SVGIG (reference sequence). The CDR3 is 14 residues long. The chain couples TRBV30 to TRBJ2-5; D is ambiguous. The sequencing here drew on peripheral blood, taken on day 0 of AZD1222 vaccination. The sequence came from an adult in good health. The CDR3 DNA reads TGTGCCTGGAGTGTTAGGCGCATACAAGAGACCCAGTACTTC. Protein sequence: CAWSVRRIQETQYF.